The 10 T cell receptor beta chains below were found in one sample sequenced in a study of blood T cell repertoires in COVID-19. Method: immunoSEQ multiplex PCR; TCRdb's copy keeps in-frame clones and lacks some. The table records approximately 170,000 clones, 70% to 90% of them present only once. Sequenced input: peripheral blood. These receptors came from a woman of 80 years or more with COVID-19, enrolled during active disease.

The chain combines TRBV6-5 with TRBJ2-1, with 9 bases identical to TRBD2. CDR3 length: 16 residues. In germline, CDR1 is MNHEY, CDR2 SVGAGI. J was trimmed by 10 bases and V by 0 bases; bases with no gene match: 10. For the CDR3, the DNA is TGTGCCAGCAGTTACTCGGCTAGCGGGACGGTAGGGGAGCAGTTCTTC. It yields the protein CASSYSASGTVGEQFF.

The chain combines TRBV7-2 with TRBJ2-4, with D possibly being TRBD2 (6 bases). The CDR3 is made up of 17 amino acids. Per the germline V gene, CDR1 is SGHTA and CDR2 is FQGNSA. V lost 1 base and J lost 1, with 14 bases in between. The CDR3 spells CASSLVSGLGAKNIQYF. The CDR3, as DNA: TGTGCCAGCAGCTTAGTCAGCGGGCTGGGGGCCAAAAACATTCAGTACTTC.

J is TRBJ2-7 and V is TRBV4-3; D is possibly TRBD2 (7 bases). V was clipped by 0 bases and J by 6 bases, with 18 bases between them. From germline, CDR1 is LGHNA and CDR2 YSLEER. The length of the CDR3 is 16 residues. The CDR3 spells CASSQDWLGGGSEQYF. As DNA, the CDR3 is TGCGCCAGCAGCCAAGATTGGTTGGGGGGGGGCTCCGAGCAGTACTTC.

The rearrangement joins TRBV11-3 to TRBJ2-2, with D possibly being TRBD1 (6 bases). Germline assignment: CDR1 SGHNT and CDR2 YENEEA. V lost 4 bases, J lost 4 bases, and 16 bases lay in between. This CDR3 contains 16 residues. In DNA, the CDR3 is TGTGCCAGCAGCTCGTCGGACAGAGGGGCCACCGGGGAGCTGTTTTTT. It translates to CASSSSDRGATGELFF.

The genes are TRBV7-2 and TRBJ2-7; unclear D gene. The CDR3 length is 14 residues. In germline, CDR1 is SGHTA, CDR2 FQGNSA. Trimming shortened V by 1 base and J by 0 bases, and 7 bases separated the two germline ends. The CDR3 here is CASSLGSLSYEQYF. CDR3 nucleotide sequence: TGTGCCAGCAGCTTAGGTTCACTCTCCTACGAGCAGTACTTC.

The CDR3 loop is CASSLHVQGAGSPLHF. CDR3 nucleotide sequence: TGTGCCAGCAGCCTACACGTCCAGGGGGCCGGTTCACCCCTCCACTTT. The chain joins TRBV3-1 (or the pseudogene TRBV3-2) to TRBJ1-6; 8 bases are shared with TRBD1. The CDR3 loop spans 16 amino acids. CDR1 and CDR2 from the germline V gene are LGHDT and YNNKEL (reference sequence). Trimming at V came to 4 bases and at J to 9 bases, leaving 11 bases not matched to a gene.

The chain combines TRBV28 with TRBJ2-1, with unresolved D. The CDR3 has 14 residues. Trimming took off 7 bases at V and 0 bases at J, with 10 bases between the two ends. Per the germline V gene, CDR1 is MDHEN and CDR2 is SYDVKM. The CDR3 sequence: CASTPPSSYNEQFF. In nucleotides, the CDR3 is TGTGCCAGCACCCCTCCGAGCTCCTACAATGAGCAGTTCTTC.

Only a few counts were recorded for this clone. The CDR3 DNA is TGTGCCAGCAGTGAGAACAGGGGGGAGACCCAGTACTTC. It yields the protein CASSENRGETQYF. The rearrangement uses TRBV2 and TRBJ2-5; 8 nucleotides match TRBD1. Germline CDR1 reads SNHLY; CDR2 reads FYNNEI. V shed 3 bases, J shed 5 bases, and the junction held 2 bases outside the gene matches. This CDR3 contains 13 residues.

The table lists this clone with a few counts. The chain uses TRBV7-2 and TRBJ2-3, with D maybe TRBD2 (6 bases). CDR1 and CDR2 (germline): SGHTA, FQGNSA. The CDR3 has 9 amino acids. The CDR3 DNA sequence: TGTGTTAGCGGAAATACGCAGTATTTT. Translation: CVSGNTQYF.

The chain uses TRBV27 and TRBJ1-6; 10 nucleotides align to TRBD1. The CDR3 length is 14 residues. Trimming removed 6 bases from V and 8 bases from J; junction bases left unmatched: 4. CDR1 is MNHEY and CDR2 is SMNVEV in the germline V gene (reference sequence). This chain's CDR3 is CASRQDRGYSPLHF. The CDR3, as DNA: TGTGCCAGCAGACAGGACAGGGGGTATTCACCCCTCCACTTT.